A selection of T cell receptor beta chains follows, all from one sample in a study of cytomegalovirus exposure and HLA in healthy donors. TCRdb keeps only in-frame clones here, not all; method: immunoSEQ multiplex PCR. The table has some 150,000 clones, 75% to 90% seen once; the top ten hold 9%. The sample taken for sequencing was PBMCs. Receptor source: a woman younger than 30 in good health and CMV-seropositive. The CDR3 runs from the conserved cysteine through the conserved F or W. A D gene is named only where the DNA matches it firmly. Some rows have no size entry. The others give once, few or many, or a class for an expanded clone.

d_gene,abundance,j_gene,v_gene,CDR3aa,CDR3nt
-,-,TRBJ2-7,TRBV7-2,CASSGPATRYEQYF,TGTGCCAGCAGCGGGCCCGCCACCCGATACGAGCAGTACTTC
TRBD1,-,TRBJ1-3,TRBV9,CASSAGTATGNTIYF,TGTGCCAGCAGCGCCGGGACAGCCACTGGAAACACCATATATTTT
-,-,TRBJ2-1,TRBV7-9,CASSLGQQEGEFF,TGTGCCAGCAGCTTAGGACAACAAGAGGGGGAGTTCTTC
TRBD1,-,TRBJ1-5,TRBV27,CASSLSWGYRGNQPQHF,TGTGCCAGCAGTTTATCTTGGGGATACAGGGGGAATCAGCCCCAGCATTTT
TRBD1,-,TRBJ1-6,TRBV5-4,CASSPGQGGSPLHF,TGTGCCAGCAGTCCCGGACAGGGGGGATCACCCCTCCACTTT
-,-,TRBJ2-7,TRBV6-5,CASSYVGASYEQYF,TGTGCCAGCAGTTACGTGGGGGCTAGCTACGAGCAGTACTTC
-,-,TRBJ2-7,TRBV29-1,CSVGPTSYEQYF,TGCAGCGTTGGCCCCACATCCTACGAGCAGTACTTC
-,-,TRBJ2-2,TRBV6-5,CASSYGGRGTGELFF,TGTGCCAGCAGTTATGGAGGTCGTGGCACCGGGGAGCTGTTTTTT
TRBD1,-,TRBJ1-4,TRBV9,CASSVEPKGAGEKLFF,TGTGCCAGCAGCGTAGAGCCCAAGGGGGCGGGTGAAAAACTGTTTTTT
TRBD2,-,TRBJ2-7,TRBV10-3,CAISESPSGGLKYF,TGTGCCATCAGTGAGTCGCCTAGCGGGGGGTTAAAGTACTTC
-,once,TRBJ1-1,TRBV10-3,CAIKRGAVGTEAFF,TGTGCCATCAAAAGGGGCGCGGTCGGAACTGAAGCTTTCTTT
TRBD1,-,TRBJ1-2,TRBV4-2,CASSQGQGENYGYTF,TGTGCCAGCAGCCAAGGACAGGGGGAGAACTATGGCTACACCTTC
-,-,TRBJ1-2,TRBV5-6,CASSLGVANYGYTF,TGTGCCAGCAGCCTGGGCGTAGCTAACTATGGCTACACCTTC
-,-,TRBJ1-1,TRBV29-1,CSVPEGQEAFF,TGCAGCGTCCCTGAGGGACAAGAAGCTTTCTTT
TRBD1,-,TRBJ1-2,TRBV6-5,CASSYGRDRGYGYTF,TGTGCCAGCAGTTACGGGAGGGACAGGGGCTATGGCTACACCTTC
TRBD1,-,TRBJ1-5,TRBV9,CASSAGQGDQPQHF,TGTGCCAGCAGCGCGGGACAGGGGGATCAGCCCCAGCATTTT
-,once,TRBJ2-7,TRBV28,CASLHRSSYEQYF,TGTGCCAGCCTCCACAGGAGCTCCTACGAGCAGTACTTC
-,once,TRBJ2-7,TRBV7-7,CASSLEGHTYEQYF,TGTGCTAGCAGCTTAGAGGGGCATACCTACGAGCAGTACTTC
-,-,TRBJ1-1,TRBV7-9,CASSLEQGKNTEAFF,TGTGCCAGCAGCTTAGAGCAGGGGAAGAACACTGAAGCTTTCTTT
TRBD1,-,TRBJ1-1,TRBV18,CASSFRGTEAFF,TGTGCCAGCTCATTCAGGGGGACTGAAGCTTTCTTT
TRBD2,-,TRBJ2-1,TRBV7-9,CASSGSSGGNEQFF,TGTGCCAGCAGCGGCTCTAGCGGGGGCAATGAGCAGTTCTTC
TRBD1,-,TRBJ2-2,TRBV7-9,CATGQDSATGELFF,TGTGCCACAGGACAGGACAGCGCCACCGGGGAGCTGTTTTTT
TRBD2,-,TRBJ2-7,TRBV28,CASSSSGGLGEQYF,TGTGCCAGCAGTTCTAGCGGGGGGCTGGGGGAGCAGTACTTC
TRBD2,-,TRBJ2-3,TRBV12-5,CASGLGARGLAGGPGTDTQYF,TGTGCTAGTGGTTTGGGGGCCCGAGGACTAGCGGGGGGGCCCGGCACAGATACGCAGTATTTT
TRBD1,-,TRBJ1-1,TRBV5-1,CASSAARGLNTEAFF,TGCGCCAGCAGCGCCGCCAGGGGGCTGAACACTGAAGCTTTCTTT
TRBD1,-,TRBJ2-2,TRBV5-6,CASSPRQGFYTGELFF,TGTGCCAGCAGCCCAAGACAGGGATTTTACACCGGGGAGCTGTTTTTT
-,once,TRBJ2-5,TRBV6-5,CASRIRETQYF,TGTGCCAGCAGAATCCGGGAGACCCAGTACTTC
-,-,TRBJ2-7,TRBV19,CASSLQEGPYEQYF,TGTGCCAGTAGTCTACAGGAGGGTCCCTACGAGCAGTACTTC
-,-,TRBJ1-2,TRBV6-1,CASSETEGWGYTF,TGTGCCAGCAGTGAAACCGAGGGCTGGGGCTACACCTTC
TRBD1,-,TRBJ1-6,TRBV7-6,CASSYGQADSPLHF,TGTGCCAGCAGCTACGGACAGGCAGACTCACCCCTCCACTTT
-,-,TRBJ1-2,TRBV7-6,CASSFLDNADGYTF,TGTGCCAGCAGCTTTCTGGACAATGCCGATGGCTACACCTTC
-,-,TRBJ2-5,TRBV29-1,CSVTHAGKETQYF,TGCAGCGTGACGCATGCGGGAAAAGAGACCCAGTACTTC
TRBD2,-,TRBJ2-1,TRBV6-5,CASSYLAGGREQFF,TGTGCCAGCAGTTACCTAGCGGGGGGGCGGGAGCAGTTCTTC
TRBD2,-,TRBJ2-3,TRBV7-2,CASSFPHAGETDTQYF,TGTGCCAGCAGCTTTCCTCATGCGGGGGAAACAGATACGCAGTATTTT
-,-,TRBJ1-1,TRBV6-5,CASRRRAMNTEAFF,TGTGCCAGCAGACGCAGGGCCATGAACACTGAAGCTTTCTTT
TRBD1,once,TRBJ2-7,TRBV11-3,CASRPTDDRASYEQYF,TGTGCCAGCCGACCCACCGACGACAGGGCTTCCTACGAGCAGTACTTC
TRBD1,-,TRBJ2-6,TRBV14,CASSRWDRENGANVLTF,TGTGCCAGCAGCCGGTGGGACAGGGAGAATGGGGCCAACGTCCTGACTTTC
TRBD2,-,TRBJ2-1,TRBV6-4,CASSQGTSGGQEQFF,TGTGCCAGCAGTCAGGGGACTAGCGGGGGGCAGGAGCAGTTCTTC
-,-,TRBJ2-1,TRBV5-1,CASSFHGYNEQFF,TGCGCCAGCAGCTTCCACGGTTACAATGAGCAGTTCTTC
-,-,TRBJ2-2,TRBV9,CASREGEVGTGELFF,TGTGCCAGCAGGGAGGGTGAGGTTGGGACCGGGGAGCTGTTTTTT
TRBD2,-,TRBJ2-3,TRBV7-6,CASSLGGGAKDTQYF,TGTGCCAGCAGCTTAGGCGGGGGGGCCAAAGATACGCAGTATTTT
-,-,TRBJ2-7,TRBV11-3,CASSLGSGTYEQYF,TGTGCCAGCAGCTTAGGTTCGGGGACCTACGAGCAGTACTTC
-,-,TRBJ1-1,TRBV5-4,CASSGAATHPEAFF,TGTGCCAGCAGTGGGGCGGCGACGCACCCTGAAGCTTTCTTT